The rows below give T cell receptor beta chains drawn from one sample of a study of T cell clones after liver transplantation. Sequencing was performed with immunoSEQ multiplex PCR; in TCRdb, only in-frame clones are kept and a portion is missing. The sample has roughly 60,000 clones, approximately 63% seen once. Sequenced here: CD4+ T cells from blood, sampled at the roughly 15-month timepoint. The source is a human patient who received a liver transplant. The graft donor may have given rise to some T cells. Both conserved end residues are part of each CDR3. The D gene is left open where the match is weak. Where a row states a size, it is once, few, many or the class of an expanded clone; other rows omit it.

NA	TRBV19	TRBJ2-3	TRBD2	CASRGGLAPDTQYF	TGTGCCAGTAGAGGTGGACTAGCCCCTGATACGCAGTATTTT
NA	TRBV1	TRBJ1-2	NA	CTSSQDRVRYGYTF	TGCACCAGCAGTCAGGACAGGGTAAGGTATGGCTACACCTTC
few	TRBV5-1	TRBJ2-5	NA	CASSFNRDKTQYF	TGCGCCAGCAGCTTTAACAGGGATAAGACCCAGTACTTC
NA	TRBV14	TRBJ2-2	NA	CASSQVRTDTGELFF	TGTGCCAGCAGCCAAGTTCGTACGGACACCGGGGAGCTGTTTTTT
NA	TRBV6-5	TRBJ2-1	NA	CASSDSNSYNEQFF	TGTGCCAGCAGCGACTCGAACTCCTACAATGAGCAGTTCTTC
few	TRBV5-1	TRBJ1-1	NA	CASSLEVLATEAFF	TGCGCCAGCAGCTTGGAAGTTCTGGCCACTGAAGCTTTCTTT
once	TRBV21-1	TRBJ2-4	NA	CASSEPGLSSNIQYF	TGTGCCAGCAGCGAACCGGGACTTAGCTCAAACATTCAGTACTTC
medium-sized	TRBV10-3	TRBJ2-3	NA	CAIATLRDTQYF	TGTGCCATCGCGACGCTTAGGGATACGCAGTATTTT
NA	TRBV23-1	TRBJ2-7	NA	CASSHRTGTDTYEQYF	TGCGCCAGCAGTCACCGAACCGGGACGGATACCTACGAGCAGTACTTC
NA	TRBV5-1	TRBJ1-4	TRBD1	CASSLGQGLNEKLFF	TGCGCCAGCAGCTTGGGACAGGGACTAAATGAAAAACTGTTTTTT
NA	TRBV11-2	TRBJ2-2	NA	CASSLQVRGGELFF	TGTGCCAGCAGCTTACAAGTCCGGGGCGGGGAGCTGTTTTTT
NA	TRBV6-1	TRBJ2-1	NA	CASSPTSYEQFF	TGTGCCAGCAGCCCTACTAGTTATGAGCAGTTCTTC
NA	TRBV7-2	TRBJ2-3	NA	CASSLYMWGDTQYF	TGTGCCAGCAGCTTATACATGTGGGGAGATACGCAGTATTTT
NA	TRBV30	TRBJ1-4	TRBD1	CAWSDYTGVPGKLFF	TGTGCCTGGAGTGACTATACAGGGGTTCCAGGAAAACTGTTTTTT
NA	TRBV6-1	TRBJ1-1	NA	CASSEARRLGGSEAFF	TGTGCCAGCAGTGAAGCTAGGCGTTTAGGGGGTTCCGAAGCTTTCTTT
NA	TRBV28	TRBJ2-3	NA	CASSIRANTDTQYF	TGTGCCAGCAGTATCCGGGCAAACACAGATACGCAGTATTTT
NA	TRBV19	TRBJ1-3	NA	CASSETGFFSGNTIYF	TGTGCCAGTAGTGAAACAGGGTTCTTTTCTGGAAACACCATATATTTT
few	TRBV25-1	TRBJ2-3	NA	CASSEIQGQGTDTQYF	TGTGCCAGCAGTGAAATACAGGGCCAGGGCACAGATACGCAGTATTTT
NA	TRBV30	TRBJ1-1	NA	CAWGQGPTEAFF	TGTGCCTGGGGCCAGGGCCCCACTGAAGCTTTCTTT
NA	TRBV28	TRBJ2-7	NA	CASSFLVKAANSYEQYF	TGTGCCAGCAGTTTCTTAGTCAAGGCAGCGAACTCCTACGAGCAGTACTTC
once	TRBV6-6	TRBJ1-4	NA	CASSPGEKLFF	TGTGCCAGCTCGCCGGGGGAAAAACTGTTTTTT
NA	TRBV25-1	TRBJ1-5	NA	CASSPEGGGRQPQHF	TGTGCCAGCAGTCCCGAGGGGGGGGGCAGGCAGCCCCAGCATTTT
NA	TRBV6-5	TRBJ2-2	NA	CASSRQASTGELFF	TGTGCCAGCTCAAGGCAGGCTAGCACCGGGGAGCTGTTTTTT